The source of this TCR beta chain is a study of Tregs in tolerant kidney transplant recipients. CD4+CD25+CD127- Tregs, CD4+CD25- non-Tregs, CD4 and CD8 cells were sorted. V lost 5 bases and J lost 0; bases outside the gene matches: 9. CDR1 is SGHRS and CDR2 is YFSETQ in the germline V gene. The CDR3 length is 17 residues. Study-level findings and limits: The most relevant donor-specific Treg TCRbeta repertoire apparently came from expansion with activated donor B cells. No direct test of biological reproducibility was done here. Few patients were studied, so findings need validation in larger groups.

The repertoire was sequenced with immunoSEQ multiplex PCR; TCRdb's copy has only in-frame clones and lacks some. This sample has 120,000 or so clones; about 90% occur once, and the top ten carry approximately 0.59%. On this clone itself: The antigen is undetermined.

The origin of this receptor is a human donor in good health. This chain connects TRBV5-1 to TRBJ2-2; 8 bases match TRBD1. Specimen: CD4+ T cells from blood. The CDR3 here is CASRRTGSNPNTGELFF. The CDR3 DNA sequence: TGCGCCAGCAGGAGGACAGGGTCGAACCCGAACACCGGGGAGCTGTTTTTT.